This T cell receptor (beta chain) derives from a study of blood T cells in healthy people across ages. Findings of the study overall: Possibly confounding the expanded clonotype changes was the fact that donor CMV status was unknown.

The CDR3 is 15 amino acids. The germline CDR1 and CDR2 sequences are MNHEY and SVGEGT. The ends lost 1 base at V and 6 bases at J; junction bases unmatched: 5. In this sample, this clonotype turned up a few times. Its antigen remains unidentified. They isolated at least 7 million PBMCs from each sample. The use of a sample-barcoded 5' primer and a J-beta primer mix characterized a second PCR of roughly 6 to 11 cycles. Every cDNA molecule bore a tag from a template-switch adaptor containing 12 random nucleotides. MiXCR, run by TCRdb on the 5' RACE reads, gives a single entry per CDR3 protein. This table has about 800,000 distinct CDR3 sequences, around 25% appearing once. In addition, the sample was reused for a study of T cells of mothers and their children.

Sequencing was done on a sample of blood. The rearrangement uses TRBV6-2 or TRBV6-3 and TRBJ1-1; the match to TRBD1 covers 10 bases. This sequence originates from a boy between 10 and 17 years old in good health. The CDR3 DNA reads TGTGCCAGCAGTTACTTGGGACAGGGGAGGTCTGAAGCTTTCTTT. The encoded protein is CASSYLGQGRSEAFF.